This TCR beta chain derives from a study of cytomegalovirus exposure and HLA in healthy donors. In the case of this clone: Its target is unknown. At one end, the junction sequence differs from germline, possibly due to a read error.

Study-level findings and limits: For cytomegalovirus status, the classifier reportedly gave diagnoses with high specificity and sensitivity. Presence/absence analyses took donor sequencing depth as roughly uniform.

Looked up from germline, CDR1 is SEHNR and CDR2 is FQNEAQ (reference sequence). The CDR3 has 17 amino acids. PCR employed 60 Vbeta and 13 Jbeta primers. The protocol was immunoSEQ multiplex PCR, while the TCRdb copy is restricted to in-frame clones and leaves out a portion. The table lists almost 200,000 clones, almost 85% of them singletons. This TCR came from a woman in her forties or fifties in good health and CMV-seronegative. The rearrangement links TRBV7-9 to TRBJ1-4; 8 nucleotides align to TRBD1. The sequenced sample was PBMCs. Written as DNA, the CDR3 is TGTTCCAGCAGCTTAAGGGGAGTGGACAGGGACAATGAAAAACTGTTTTTT. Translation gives CSSSLRGVDRDNEKLFF.